This TCR beta chain was captured by sequencing in a study of Graves' ophthalmopathy and Graves' hyperthyroidism. Overall study results and limits: Most clonotypes expanded in thyroid above 0.001 frequency were present in blood too. Progression of ophthalmopathy was predicted by the model with 70% to 71% sensitivity and roughly 73% specificity.

This clonotype appeared a few times. Its antigen is currently unknown. The CDR3 is made up of 17 amino acids. After removal of 0 bases from V and 2 bases from J, the junction contained 8 bases not matched to a gene. Exclusion applied to patients with other autoimmune diseases, uncontrolled infections, pregnancy or lactation. The authors amplified TCR beta CDR3 regions, and they did so from RNA transcripts for repertoire sequencing. The first round was an RT-PCR with HTBI primers, and the second round was a multiplex PCR. TCRdb reanalysed the multiplex PCR reads using MiXCR and keeps one entry per CDR3 protein. Among roughly 700,000 distinct CDR3 sequences listed, around 40% were seen once.

Sequenced material: peripheral blood. The clonotype was recovered from an adult man with Graves' ophthalmopathy. V is TRBV5-7 and J is TRBJ2-7; 10 nucleotides match TRBD2. TRBV5-7 is classed as an ORF, of uncertain function. In DNA form, the CDR3 reads TGTGCCAGCAGCTTGGACGGGTGGGGACTAGCGACCTACGAGCAGTACTTC. It encodes CASSLDGWGLATYEQYF.